This TCR beta chain emerged from a study of cytotoxic CD8 clonotypes in ibrutinib-treated CLL. In the study overall: Partial responses numbered around 25 and complete responses 2; after a median approximately 70 months, roughly 14 stayed remitted and around 12 progressed.

Between the trimmed V and J ends, which lost 6 bases and 0 bases, there was a span of 16 bases. The CDR3 sequence is 16 residues long. Germline V CDR1 and CDR2: MNHNY, SVGAGI (reference sequence). Data came from immunoSEQ multiplex PCR; TCRdb stores just in-frame clones and leaves some out. The table lists 270,000 or so clones, less than 85% of them singletons. Study observations and caveats: Contraction or stability on treatment was seen for public clonotypes, which were uncommon. Clonality went up at ibrutinib response and then declined back toward baseline at progression.

A word on this clone: Its antigen is unidentified.

The receptor's source is a human donor with chronic lymphocytic leukemia. Sequencing used PBMCs, obtained at disease progression, from a patient treated with ibrutinib. The V and J genes are TRBV6-6 and TRBJ2-3; D is possibly TRBD1 or TRBD2 (5 bases each). The CDR3 protein is CASRNRGTPSTDTQYF. CDR3 sequence (DNA): TGTGCCAGCAGAAACCGGGGCACCCCAAGCACAGATACGCAGTATTTT.